The clone carrying this TCR beta chain was detected only once. PCR employed 60 Vbeta and 13 Jbeta primers. Sequencing used immunoSEQ multiplex PCR; TCRdb keeps in-frame clones, though not all of them. The sample consists of 50,000 to 60,000 clones, 75% to 80% of them appearing once. These data are taken from a study of cytomegalovirus exposure and HLA in healthy donors. V was cut by 6 bases and J by 4 bases, with 17 bases left in between. Germline CDR1 and CDR2: MGHDK and SYGVNS. This CDR3 has 15 residues. The sample comprised PBMCs. The chain uses TRBV25-1 and TRBJ2-3; a possible D gene is TRBD1 (6 bases). The sequence derives from a female donor in good health and CMV-seronegative. In nucleotides, the CDR3 is TGTGCCAGCAGATCCGATAGGGGGATTTCAGATACGCAGTATTTT. Its protein is CASRSDRGISDTQYF.